These 7 T cell receptor beta chains were all obtained from the same sample, sequenced in a study of control samples from healthy donors and cancer patients. Repertoires were generated with immunoSEQ multiplex PCR, while TCRdb's copy carries only in-frame clones and drops some. There are approximately 110,000 clones in the sample; roughly 85% occur only once, and roughly 13% lies in the top ten. The sequenced sample consisted of blood. These receptors were obtained from a woman aged 50 to 60 in good health.

J is TRBJ1-1 and V is TRBV28; TRBD1 might be the D (6 bases). The V and J ends lost 11 bases and 0 bases respectively, with 16 bases between them. The CDR3 is 14 residues long. Germline V CDR1 and CDR2: MDHEN, SYDVKM. The CDR3 coding sequence is TGTGCCGCACATTCACAGGGTTTGAACACTGAAGCTTTCTTT. Its translation: CAAHSQGLNTEAFF.

This clone was seen only a few times. J is TRBJ1-3 and V is TRBV2; the D gene is possibly TRBD1 (5 bases). This CDR3 region has 18 residues. Germline lookup yields CDR1 SNHLY and CDR2 FYNNEI. The germline V and J ends were trimmed by 6 bases and 0 bases, with 21 bases remaining between them. The CDR3 loop reads CASSPGPHITSSGNTIYF. As DNA, the CDR3 is TGTGCCAGCAGCCCGGGACCTCACATAACGAGCTCTGGAAACACCATATATTTT.

The chain is built from TRBV19 and TRBJ2-5; weak D call: TRBD1 (6 bases). Trimming left V 4 bases short and J 4 bases short, with 16 bases between. The CDR3 covers 15 residues. Germline V lookup: CDR1 LNHDA, CDR2 SQIVND (reference sequence). DNA of the CDR3: TGTGCCAGTAGTAGCGACAGCCTCAGGGGAGAGACCCAGTACTTC. This sequence encodes CASSSDSLRGETQYF.

V and J are TRBV24-1 and TRBJ2-7; 8 bases match TRBD2. Germline V CDR1 and CDR2: KGHDR, SFDVKD. This CDR3 is 15 amino acids long. The junction had 12 bases not matched to a gene; V was cut back by 6 bases and J by 6 bases. The CDR3 loop is CATSPSSGGSFEQYF. CDR3 DNA: TGTGCCACCAGTCCCTCGAGCGGGGGTTCTTTCGAGCAGTACTTC.

This chain connects TRBV18 to TRBJ2-1, with 10 bases fitting TRBD1. The CDR3 length is 16 residues. Germline CDR1 is KGHSH and CDR2 is LQKENI. After removal of 4 bases from V and 9 bases from J, the junction contained 12 bases not matched to a gene. CDR3 bases: TGTGCCAGCTCACTCGGGACAGGGGCCGCAGGGGGTGAGCAGTTCTTC. It encodes CASSLGTGAAGGEQFF.

The rearrangement links TRBV10-3 to TRBJ2-2; 13 bases are shared with TRBD2. The CDR3 sequence is 17 residues long. The V segment lost 2 bases and the J segment 4 bases; nucleotides outside the gene matches: 4. Germline lookup yields CDR1 ENHRY and CDR2 SYGVKD. CDR3 nucleotide sequence: TGTGCCATCAGTGAGGGACTAGCGGGAGTAAGCACCGGGGAGCTGTTTTTT. Protein sequence: CAISEGLAGVSTGELFF.

This chain links TRBV19 with TRBJ1-1, with TRBD1 identical over 7 bases. Looked up from germline, CDR1 is LNHDA and CDR2 is SQIVND (reference sequence). The CDR3 extends over 13 amino acids. V lost 4 bases to trimming and J lost 3 bases; unmatched junction nucleotides: 2. In nucleotides, the CDR3 is TGTGCCAGTAGTAAAACAGGGGACACTGAAGCTTTCTTT. The encoded protein is CASSKTGDTEAFF.